These 2 T cell receptor beta chains were sequenced from one sample in a study of identical twins (dated by TCRdb to 2016 to 2017). Libraries came from 5' RACE. Sequencing instrument: Illumina HiSeq 2000. TCRdb trimmed public reads at Q25 via fastp, called clones via MiXCR and kept in-frame beta chains. Every distinct CDR3 protein forms one entry, paired with its most common genes and DNA. The sample data list a few hundred thousand distinct CDR3 sequences, and 8.5% to 10% of these were observed just once. Clones ranked in the top ten supply approximately 8.9% of the sample. What was sequenced was naive T cells sorted from blood. The cell subset or site label, as the study defines it: cells isolated with a human naive T-cell isolation kit. These TCRs come from a woman aged 45-59 years in good health.

This chain links TRBV20-1 with TRBJ2-5, with D perhaps TRBD1 (6 bases). Between the trimmed V and J ends, which lost 0 bases and 1 base, there was a span of 12 bases. The CDR3 has 15 residues. Germline V gives CDR1 DFQATT, CDR2 SNEGSKA (reference sequence). CDR3 in DNA: TGCAGTGCTAGAGATTTGCGAGGGGGCCAAGAGACCCAGTACTTC. Its translation: CSARDLRGGQETQYF.

This rearrangement joins TRBV19 to TRBJ2-1; 13 bases agree with TRBD2. CDR3 length: 15 residues. Germline values: CDR1 LNHDA, CDR2 SQIVND (reference sequence). V lost 3 bases to trimming and J lost 9 bases; unmatched junction nucleotides: 5. CDR3 region: CASSMNRLAGGEQFF. The CDR3 nucleotides are TGTGCCAGTAGTATGAACAGACTAGCGGGAGGTGAGCAGTTCTTC.